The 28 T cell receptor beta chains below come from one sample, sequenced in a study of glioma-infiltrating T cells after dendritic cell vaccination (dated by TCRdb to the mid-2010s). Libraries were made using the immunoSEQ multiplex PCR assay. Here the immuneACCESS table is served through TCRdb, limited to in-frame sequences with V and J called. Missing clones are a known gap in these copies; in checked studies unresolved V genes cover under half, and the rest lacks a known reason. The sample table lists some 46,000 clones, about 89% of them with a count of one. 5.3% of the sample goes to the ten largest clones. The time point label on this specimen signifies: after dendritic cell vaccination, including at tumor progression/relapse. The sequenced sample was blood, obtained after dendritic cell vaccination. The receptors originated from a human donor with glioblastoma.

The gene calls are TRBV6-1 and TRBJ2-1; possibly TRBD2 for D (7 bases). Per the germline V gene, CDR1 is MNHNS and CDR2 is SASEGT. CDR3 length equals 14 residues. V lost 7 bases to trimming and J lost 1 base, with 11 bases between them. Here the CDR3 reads CASKGGGSYNEQFF. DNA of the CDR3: TGTGCCAGCAAGGGAGGGGGTTCCTACAATGAGCAGTTCTTC.

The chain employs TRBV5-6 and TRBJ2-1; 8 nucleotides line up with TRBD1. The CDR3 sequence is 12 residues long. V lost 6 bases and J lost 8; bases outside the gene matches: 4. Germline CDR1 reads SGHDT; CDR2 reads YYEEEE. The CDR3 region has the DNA TGTGCCAGCATCGACAGGGGCCATGAGCAGTTCTTC. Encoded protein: CASIDRGHEQFF.

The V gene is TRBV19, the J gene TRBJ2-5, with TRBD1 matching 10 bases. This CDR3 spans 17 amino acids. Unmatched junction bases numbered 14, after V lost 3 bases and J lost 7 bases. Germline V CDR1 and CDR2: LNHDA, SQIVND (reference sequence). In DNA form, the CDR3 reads TGTGCCAGTAGTATCAGAGTGGGGACAGGGGACAAAGGGACCCAGTACTTC. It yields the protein CASSIRVGTGDKGTQYF.

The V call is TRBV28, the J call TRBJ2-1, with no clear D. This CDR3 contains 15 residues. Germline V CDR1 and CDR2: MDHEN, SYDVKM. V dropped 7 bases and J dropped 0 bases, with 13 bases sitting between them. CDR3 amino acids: CASTAYLSSYNEQFF. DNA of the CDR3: TGTGCCAGCACCGCCTACTTGAGCTCCTACAATGAGCAGTTCTTC.

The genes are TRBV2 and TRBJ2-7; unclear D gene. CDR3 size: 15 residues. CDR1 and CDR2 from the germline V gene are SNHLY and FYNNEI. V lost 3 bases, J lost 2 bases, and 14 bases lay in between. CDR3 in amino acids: CASSEGSAQTYEQYF. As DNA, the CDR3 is TGTGCCAGCAGTGAGGGCTCAGCCCAAACCTACGAGCAGTACTTC.

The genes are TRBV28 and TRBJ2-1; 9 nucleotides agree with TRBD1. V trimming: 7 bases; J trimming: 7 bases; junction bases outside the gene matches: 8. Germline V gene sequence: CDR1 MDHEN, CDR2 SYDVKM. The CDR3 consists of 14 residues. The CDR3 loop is CASTTDRGRNEQFF. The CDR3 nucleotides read TGTGCCAGCACCACCGACAGGGGGAGGAATGAGCAGTTCTTC.

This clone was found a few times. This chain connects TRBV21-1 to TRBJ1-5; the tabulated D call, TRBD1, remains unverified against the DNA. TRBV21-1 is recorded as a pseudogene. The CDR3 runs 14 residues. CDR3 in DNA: TGTGCCAGCAGCCTCCCCGGACAGTATCAGCCCCAGCATTTT. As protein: CASSLPGQYQPQHF.

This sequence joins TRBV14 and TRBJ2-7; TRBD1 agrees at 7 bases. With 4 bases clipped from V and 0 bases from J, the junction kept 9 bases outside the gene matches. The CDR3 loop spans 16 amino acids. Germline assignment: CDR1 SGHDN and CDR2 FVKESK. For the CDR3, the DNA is TGTGCCAGCAGCCGGAGCCCGGGACAGATCTCCTACGAGCAGTACTTC. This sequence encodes CASSRSPGQISYEQYF.

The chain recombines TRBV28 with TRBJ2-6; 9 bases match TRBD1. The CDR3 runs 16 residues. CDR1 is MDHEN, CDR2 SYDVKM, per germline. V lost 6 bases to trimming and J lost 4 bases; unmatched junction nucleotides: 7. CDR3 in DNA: TGTGCCAGCAGGTTACAGGGGGCGGAAGGGGCCAACGTCCTGACTTTC. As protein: CASRLQGAEGANVLTF.

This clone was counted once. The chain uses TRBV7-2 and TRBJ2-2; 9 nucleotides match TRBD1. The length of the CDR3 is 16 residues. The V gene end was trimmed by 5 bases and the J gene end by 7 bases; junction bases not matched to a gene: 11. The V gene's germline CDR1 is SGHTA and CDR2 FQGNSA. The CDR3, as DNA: TGTGCCAGCAGCCGGAATTCGGGACAGGGATTCGGGGAGCTGTTTTTT. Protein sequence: CASSRNSGQGFGELFF.

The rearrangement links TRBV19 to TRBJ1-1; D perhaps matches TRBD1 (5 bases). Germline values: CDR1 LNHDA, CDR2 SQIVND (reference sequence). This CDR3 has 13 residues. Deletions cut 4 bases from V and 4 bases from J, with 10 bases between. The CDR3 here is CASSTGLSTEAFF. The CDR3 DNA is TGTGCCAGTAGTACAGGGTTGAGCACTGAAGCTTTCTTT.

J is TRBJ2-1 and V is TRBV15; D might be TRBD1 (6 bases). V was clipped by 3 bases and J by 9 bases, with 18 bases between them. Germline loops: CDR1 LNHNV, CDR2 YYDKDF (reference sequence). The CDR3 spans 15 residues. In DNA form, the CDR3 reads TGTGCCACCAGCAGCCCCAAACAGGGAGTAGGTGAGCAGTTCTTC. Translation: CATSSPKQGVGEQFF.

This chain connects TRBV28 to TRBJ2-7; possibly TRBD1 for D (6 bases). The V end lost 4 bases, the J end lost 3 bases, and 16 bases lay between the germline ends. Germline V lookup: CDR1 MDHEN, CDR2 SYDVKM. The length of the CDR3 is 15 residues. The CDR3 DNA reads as TGTGCCAGCAGTTCCCCGGCCAGGGGTATCTACGAGCAGTACTTC. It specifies CASSSPARGIYEQYF. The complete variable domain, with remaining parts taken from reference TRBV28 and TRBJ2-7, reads DVKVTQSSRYLVKRTGEKVFLECVQDMDHENMFWYRQDPGLGLRLIYFSYDVKMKEKGDIPEGYSVSREKKERFSLILESASTNQTSMYLCASSSPARGIYEQYFGPGTRLTVT.

The CDR3 here is CASSLDSPFTDTQYF. CDR3 nucleotides: TGCGCCAGCAGCTTGGACTCACCCTTCACAGATACGCAGTATTTT. V and J are TRBV5-1 and TRBJ2-3; no firm D call. V lost 0 bases and J 2 bases, leaving 10 bases between the germline ends. Per germline, CDR1 SGHRS and CDR2 YFSETQ. The CDR3 contains 15 residues.

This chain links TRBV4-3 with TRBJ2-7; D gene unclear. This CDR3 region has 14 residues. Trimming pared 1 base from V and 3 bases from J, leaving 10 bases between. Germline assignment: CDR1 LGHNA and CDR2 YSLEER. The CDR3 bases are TGCGCCAGCAGCCAAGTAGCCGGGTACTACGAGCAGTACTTC. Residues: CASSQVAGYYEQYF.

The CDR3 sequence is CASSLGSNQPQHF. The CDR3 DNA reads TGCGCCAGCAGCCTCGGTAGCAATCAGCCCCAGCATTTT. The rearrangement joins TRBV4-3 to TRBJ1-5; D call uncertain. The CDR3 runs to 13 residues. Per the germline V gene, CDR1 is LGHNA and CDR2 is YSLEER. Between the trimmed V and J ends, which lost 4 bases and 0 bases, there was a span of 4 bases.

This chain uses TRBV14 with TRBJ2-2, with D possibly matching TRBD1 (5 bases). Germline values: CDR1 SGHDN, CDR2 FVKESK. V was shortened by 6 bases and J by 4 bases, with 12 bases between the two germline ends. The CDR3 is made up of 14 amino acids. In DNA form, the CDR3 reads TGTGCCAGCAGTCCACAGGTGTTCACCGGGGAGCTGTTTTTT. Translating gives CASSPQVFTGELFF. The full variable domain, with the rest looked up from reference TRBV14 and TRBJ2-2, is EAGVTQFPSHSVIEKGQTVTLRCDPISGHDNLYWYRRVMGKEIKFLLHFVKESKQDESGMPNNRFLAERTGGTYSTLKVQPAELEDSGVYFCASSPQVFTGELFFGEGSRLTVL.

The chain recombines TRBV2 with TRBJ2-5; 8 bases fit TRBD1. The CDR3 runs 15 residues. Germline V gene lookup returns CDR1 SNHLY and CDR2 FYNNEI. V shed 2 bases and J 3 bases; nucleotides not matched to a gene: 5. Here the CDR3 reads CASSEFVQGEETQYF. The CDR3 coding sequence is TGTGCCAGCAGTGAATTTGTACAGGGGGAAGAGACCCAGTACTTC.

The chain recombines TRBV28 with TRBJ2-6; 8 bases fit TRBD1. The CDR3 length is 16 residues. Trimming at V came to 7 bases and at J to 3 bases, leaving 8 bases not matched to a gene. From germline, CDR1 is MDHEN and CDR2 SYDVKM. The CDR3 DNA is TGTGCCAGCACCGAAATAGGGACAGGTGGGGCCAACGTCCTGACTTTC. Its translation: CASTEIGTGGANVLTF.

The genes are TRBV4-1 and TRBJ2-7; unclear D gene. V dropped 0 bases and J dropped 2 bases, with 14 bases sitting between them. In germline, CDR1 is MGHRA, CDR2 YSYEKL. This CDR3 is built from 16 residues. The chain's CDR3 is CASSQDFAGAAYEQYF. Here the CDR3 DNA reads TGCGCCAGCAGCCAAGATTTTGCCGGAGCCGCCTACGAGCAGTACTTC.

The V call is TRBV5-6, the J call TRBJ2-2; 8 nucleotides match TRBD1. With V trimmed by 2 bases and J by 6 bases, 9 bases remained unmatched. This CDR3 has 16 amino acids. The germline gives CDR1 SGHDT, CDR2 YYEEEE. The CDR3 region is CASSLGQGRVAGELFF. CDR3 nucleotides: TGTGCCAGCAGCTTAGGACAGGGACGAGTAGCCGGGGAGCTGTTTTTT.

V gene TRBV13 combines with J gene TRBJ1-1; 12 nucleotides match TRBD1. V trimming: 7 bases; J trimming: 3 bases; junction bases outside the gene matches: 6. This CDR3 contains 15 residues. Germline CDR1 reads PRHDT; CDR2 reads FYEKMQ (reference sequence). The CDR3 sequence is CASKGTGGSDTEAFF. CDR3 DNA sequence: TGTGCCAGCAAAGGGACAGGGGGCTCTGACACTGAAGCTTTCTTT.

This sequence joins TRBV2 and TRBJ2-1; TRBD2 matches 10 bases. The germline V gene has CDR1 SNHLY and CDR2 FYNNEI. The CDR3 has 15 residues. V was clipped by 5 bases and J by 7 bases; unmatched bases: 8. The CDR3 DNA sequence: TGTGCCAGCAGTACAGCGGGAGGGCCTCGAAATGAGCAGTTCTTC. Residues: CASSTAGGPRNEQFF.

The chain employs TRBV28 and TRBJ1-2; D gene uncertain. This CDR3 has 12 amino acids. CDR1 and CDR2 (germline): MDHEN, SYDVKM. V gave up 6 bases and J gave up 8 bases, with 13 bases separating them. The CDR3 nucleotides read TGTGCCAGCAGACTACTTGGAGGAGGCTACACCTTC. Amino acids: CASRLLGGGYTF.

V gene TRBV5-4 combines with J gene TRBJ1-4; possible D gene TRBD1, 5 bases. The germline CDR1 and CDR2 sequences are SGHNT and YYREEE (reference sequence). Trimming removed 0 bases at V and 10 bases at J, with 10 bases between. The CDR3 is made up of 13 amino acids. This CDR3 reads CASSLVTGGKLFF. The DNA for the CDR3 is TGTGCCAGCAGCTTGGTTACGGGGGGAAAACTGTTTTTT.

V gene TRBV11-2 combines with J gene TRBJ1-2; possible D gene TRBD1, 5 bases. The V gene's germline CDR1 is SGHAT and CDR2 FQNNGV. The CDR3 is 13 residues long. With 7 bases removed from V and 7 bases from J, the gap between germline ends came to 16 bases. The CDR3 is CASTNGGEVGYTF. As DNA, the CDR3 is TGTGCCAGCACCAACGGGGGGGAGGTTGGCTACACCTTC.

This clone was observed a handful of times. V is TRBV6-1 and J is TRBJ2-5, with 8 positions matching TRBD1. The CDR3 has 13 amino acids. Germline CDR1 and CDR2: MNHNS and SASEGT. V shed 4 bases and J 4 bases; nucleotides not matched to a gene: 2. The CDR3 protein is CASSVDRGETQYF. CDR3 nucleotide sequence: TGTGCCAGCAGTGTAGACAGGGGAGAGACCCAGTACTTC.

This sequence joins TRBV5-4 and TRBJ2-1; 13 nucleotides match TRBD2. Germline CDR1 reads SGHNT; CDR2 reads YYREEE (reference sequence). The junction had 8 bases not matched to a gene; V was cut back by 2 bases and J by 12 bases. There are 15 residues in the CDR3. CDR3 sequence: CASSLGGLAGIVQFF. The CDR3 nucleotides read TGTGCCAGCAGCTTAGGGGGACTAGCGGGAATAGTGCAGTTCTTC.